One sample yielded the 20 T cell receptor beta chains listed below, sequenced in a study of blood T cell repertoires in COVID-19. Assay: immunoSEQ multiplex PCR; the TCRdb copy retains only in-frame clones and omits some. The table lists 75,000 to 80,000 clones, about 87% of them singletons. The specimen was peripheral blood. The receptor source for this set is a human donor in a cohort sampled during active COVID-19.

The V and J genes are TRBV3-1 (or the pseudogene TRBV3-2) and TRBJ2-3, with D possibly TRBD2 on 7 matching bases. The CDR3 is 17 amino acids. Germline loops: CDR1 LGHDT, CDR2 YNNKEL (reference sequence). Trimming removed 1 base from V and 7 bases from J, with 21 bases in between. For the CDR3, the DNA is TGTGCCAGCAGCCAAGTTCGTGGCGGGGGCCTGTTAAATACGCAGTATTTT. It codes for CASSQVRGGGLLNTQYF.

DNA for the CDR3: TGTGCCAGCAGTGAAAGGGGGACAGGGACCTACGAGCAGTACTTC. It yields the protein CASSERGTGTYEQYF. The rearrangement links TRBV6-1 to TRBJ2-7; 9 bases are a match to TRBD1. Trimming at V came to 2 bases and at J to 2 bases, leaving 4 bases not matched to a gene. CDR1 and CDR2 (germline): MNHNS, SASEGT. The length of the CDR3 is 15 residues.

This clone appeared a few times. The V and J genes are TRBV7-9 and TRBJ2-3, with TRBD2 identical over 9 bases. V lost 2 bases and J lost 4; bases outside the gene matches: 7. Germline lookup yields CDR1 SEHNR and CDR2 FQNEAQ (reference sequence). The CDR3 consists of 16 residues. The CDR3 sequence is CASSLQLAGTPDTQYF. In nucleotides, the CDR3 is TGTGCCAGCAGCTTACAGCTAGCGGGGACCCCAGATACGCAGTATTTT.

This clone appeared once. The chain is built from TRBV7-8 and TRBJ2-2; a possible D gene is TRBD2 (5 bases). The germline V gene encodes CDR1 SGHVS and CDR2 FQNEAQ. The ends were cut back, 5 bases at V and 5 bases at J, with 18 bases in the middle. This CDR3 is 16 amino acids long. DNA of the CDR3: TGTGCCAGCAGCCCGTGGGAGCTTTTCGGGACCGGGGAGCTGTTTTTT. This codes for CASSPWELFGTGELFF.

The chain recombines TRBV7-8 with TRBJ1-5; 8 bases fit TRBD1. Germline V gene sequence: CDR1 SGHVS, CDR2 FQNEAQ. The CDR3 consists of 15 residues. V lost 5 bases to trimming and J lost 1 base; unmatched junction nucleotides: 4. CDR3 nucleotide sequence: TGTGCCAGCAGCCATAGACAGGGGAGCAATCAGCCCCAGCATTTT. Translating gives CASSHRQGSNQPQHF.

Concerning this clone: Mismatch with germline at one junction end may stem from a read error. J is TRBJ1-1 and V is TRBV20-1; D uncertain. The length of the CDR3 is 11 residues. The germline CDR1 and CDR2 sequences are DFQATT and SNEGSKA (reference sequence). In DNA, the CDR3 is TGCAGTGCGCTCCGGGAGAGAAAGAATAGCTTT. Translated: CSALRERKNSF.

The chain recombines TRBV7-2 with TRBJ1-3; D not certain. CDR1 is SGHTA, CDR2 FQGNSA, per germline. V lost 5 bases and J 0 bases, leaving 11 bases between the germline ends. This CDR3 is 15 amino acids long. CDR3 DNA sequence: TGTGCCAGCAGCCGGCAGGTAACCTCTGGAAACACCATATATTTT. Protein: CASSRQVTSGNTIYF.

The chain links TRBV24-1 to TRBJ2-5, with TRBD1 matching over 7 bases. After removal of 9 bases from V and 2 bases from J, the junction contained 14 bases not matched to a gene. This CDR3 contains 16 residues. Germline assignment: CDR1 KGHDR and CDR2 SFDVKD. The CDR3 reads CATGPSEGGKQETQYF. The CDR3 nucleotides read TGTGCCACCGGTCCTTCAGAAGGGGGCAAGCAAGAGACCCAGTACTTC.

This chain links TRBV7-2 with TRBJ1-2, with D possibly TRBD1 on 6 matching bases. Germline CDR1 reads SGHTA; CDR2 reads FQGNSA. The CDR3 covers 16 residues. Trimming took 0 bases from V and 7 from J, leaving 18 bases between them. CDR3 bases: TGTGCCAGCAGCTTAGCATCCGGGACACAATACTCTGGCTACACCTTC. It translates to CASSLASGTQYSGYTF.

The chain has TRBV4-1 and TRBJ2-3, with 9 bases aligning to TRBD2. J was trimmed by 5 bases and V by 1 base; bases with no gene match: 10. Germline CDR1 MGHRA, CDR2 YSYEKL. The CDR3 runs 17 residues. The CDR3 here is CASSQGNAGGGGDTQYF. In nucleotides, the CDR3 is TGCGCCAGCAGCCAAGGAAACGCGGGAGGGGGAGGAGATACGCAGTATTTT.

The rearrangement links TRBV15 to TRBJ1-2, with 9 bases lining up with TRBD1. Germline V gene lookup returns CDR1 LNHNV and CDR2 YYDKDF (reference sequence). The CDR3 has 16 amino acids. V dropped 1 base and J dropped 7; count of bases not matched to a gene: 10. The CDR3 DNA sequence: TGTGCCACCAGCAGAGCTGGGACAGGGTTCGTTGGTGGCTACACCTTC. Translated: CATSRAGTGFVGGYTF.

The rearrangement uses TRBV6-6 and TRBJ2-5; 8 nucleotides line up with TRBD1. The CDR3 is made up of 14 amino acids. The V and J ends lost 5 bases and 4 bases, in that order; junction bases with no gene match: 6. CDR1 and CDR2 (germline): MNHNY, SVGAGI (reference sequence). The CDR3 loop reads CASSLPGTGETQYF. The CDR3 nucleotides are TGTGCCAGCAGTCTACCGGGGACAGGAGAGACCCAGTACTTC.

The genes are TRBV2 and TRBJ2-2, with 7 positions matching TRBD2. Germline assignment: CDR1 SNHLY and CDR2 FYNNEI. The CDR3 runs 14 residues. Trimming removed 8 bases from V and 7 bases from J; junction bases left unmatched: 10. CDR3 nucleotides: TGTGCCAGCTGGGCGGGGGAAGTGCGCGGGGAGCTGTTTTTT. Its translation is CASWAGEVRGELFF.

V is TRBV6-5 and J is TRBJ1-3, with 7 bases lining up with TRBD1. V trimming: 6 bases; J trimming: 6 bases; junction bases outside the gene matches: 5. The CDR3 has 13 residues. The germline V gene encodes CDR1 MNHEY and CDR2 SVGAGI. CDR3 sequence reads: CASRRQGENTIYF. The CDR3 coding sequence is TGTGCCAGCAGGCGACAGGGCGAAAACACCATATATTTT.

CDR3 coding DNA: TGCGCCAGCAGCTTGTTGTCCGCCCCGGACATTCAGTACTTC. Protein product: CASSLLSAPDIQYF. This sequence joins TRBV5-1 and TRBJ2-4; D call uncertain. Germline V gene data show CDR1 as SGHRS and CDR2 as YFSETQ. V lost 1 base and J lost 8, with 13 bases in between. This CDR3 contains 14 residues.

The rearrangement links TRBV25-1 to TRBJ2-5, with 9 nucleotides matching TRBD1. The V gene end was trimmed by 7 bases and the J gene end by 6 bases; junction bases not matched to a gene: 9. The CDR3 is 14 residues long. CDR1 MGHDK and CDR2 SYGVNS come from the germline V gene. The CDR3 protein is CASTSMDRGQTQYF. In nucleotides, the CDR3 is TGTGCCAGCACTTCTATGGACAGGGGACAGACCCAGTACTTC. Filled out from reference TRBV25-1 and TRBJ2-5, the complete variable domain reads EADIYQTPRYLVIGTGKKITLECSQTMGHDKMYWYQQDPGMELHLIHYSYGVNSTEKGDLSSESTVSRIRTEHFPLTLESARPSHTSQYLCASTSMDRGQTQYFGPGTRLLVL.

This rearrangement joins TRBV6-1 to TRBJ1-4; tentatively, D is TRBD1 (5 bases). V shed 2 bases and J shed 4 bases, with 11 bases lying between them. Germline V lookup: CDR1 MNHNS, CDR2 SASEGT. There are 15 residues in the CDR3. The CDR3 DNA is TGTGCCAGCAGTGAATTGGGCGGGGGTAATGAAAAACTGTTTTTT. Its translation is CASSELGGGNEKLFF.

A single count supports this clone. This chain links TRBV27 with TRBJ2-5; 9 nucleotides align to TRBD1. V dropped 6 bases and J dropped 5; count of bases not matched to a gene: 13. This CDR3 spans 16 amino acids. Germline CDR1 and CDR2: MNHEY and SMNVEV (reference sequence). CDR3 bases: TGTGCCAGCAGCTGGAACAGGGGGCTGAGCGGGGAGACCCAGTACTTC. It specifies CASSWNRGLSGETQYF.

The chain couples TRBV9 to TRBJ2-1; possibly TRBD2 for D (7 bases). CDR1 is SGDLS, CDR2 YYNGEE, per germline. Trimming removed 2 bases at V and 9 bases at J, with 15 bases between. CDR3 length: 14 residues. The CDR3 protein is CASSVGWGGSEQFF. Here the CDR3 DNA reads TGTGCCAGCAGCGTTGGATGGGGGGGCAGTGAGCAGTTCTTC.

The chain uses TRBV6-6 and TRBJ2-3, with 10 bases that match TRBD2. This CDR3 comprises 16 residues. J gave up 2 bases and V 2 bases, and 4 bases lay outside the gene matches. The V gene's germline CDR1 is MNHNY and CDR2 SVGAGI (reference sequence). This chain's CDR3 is CASSYRLAGTTDTQYF. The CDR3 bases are TGTGCCAGCAGTTACCGACTAGCGGGCACCACAGATACGCAGTATTTT.